The text below deals with one TCR beta chain. Its antigen is currently unknown. Primers: 60 Vbeta forward and 13 Jbeta reverse. Profiling relied on immunoSEQ multiplex PCR, and the TCRdb table lists in-frame clones only, not all of them. The profile shows around 200,000 clones, around nine tenths of them singletons. This sample was taken from a study of cytomegalovirus exposure and HLA in healthy donors. Study results and caveats: Highest at DRB1 and lowest at HLA-C, TCR association rates differed among HLA loci in a later analysis.

This clonotype was obtained from a woman in her twenties or thirties in good health and CMV-seronegative. The sequenced material came from PBMCs.

For the CDR3, the DNA is TGTGCCAGCAGGGAGGGACTAGCGGTTTCCTACGAGCAGTACTTC. It encodes CASREGLAVSYEQYF. The V gene is TRBV6-1, the J gene TRBJ2-7; 11 positions match TRBD2. J was trimmed by 1 base and V by 6 bases; bases with no gene match: 5. CDR3 length: 15 amino acids. The germline V gene has CDR1 MNHNS and CDR2 SASEGT.